This T cell receptor (beta chain) was retrieved from a study of tumor-infiltrating lymphocytes in primary liver carcinoma. Study-wide background: Tissue type made little difference to sample yields of roughly 3.5 to 7.13 million productive TCRbeta reads.

Germline V gene lookup returns CDR1 MNHNS and CDR2 SASEGT. The CDR3 loop spans 16 amino acids. V was pared by 5 bases and J by 6 bases, with 17 bases between. A primer matching the constant region was used to make TCR beta cDNA from 500 to 650 ng of total RNA. Employing slightly modified ARM-PCR, three nested multiplex PCR rounds were run, and these gave rise to the TCR beta libraries. Both of the initial two PCR rounds ran for 10 cycles and employed TRBV1-TRBV30 forward primers alongside a C-beta reverse primer. TCRdb ran MiXCR on the multiplex PCR reads and lists one entry per CDR3 protein. In the table there are 70,000 to 75,000 distinct CDR3 sequences, over 60% of which are singletons. Investigators took RNA and DNA out together from 20-30 mg of unsorted bulk tissue. Every one of the tumor samples had a viable tumor cell content above 80%. General study results and limits: The study found tumor-adjacent and tumor-blood pairs overlapped less than tumor region pairs.

As to this clonotype: What it recognizes is unknown.

Sequenced input: liver tumor tissue from sampling region 4. Subset specified: tumor region T4, right-lateral pole. This TCR was recovered from a man aged 40-55 years with primary liver carcinoma and hepatitis B virus infection. V is TRBV6-1 and J is TRBJ1-6; D remains unclear. The CDR3 protein is CASSLRLTASNSPLHF. The CDR3 DNA reads as TGTGCCAGCAGTCTCCGACTGACTGCTAGTAATTCACCCCTCCACTTT.